This T cell receptor beta chain originates from a study of STAT3 mutations in large granular lymphocyte leukemia. Looking at the study overall: Over half of T-LGLL patients had one or more immunosuppressive regimens.

Here immunoSEQ multiplex PCR was the method, and the copy in TCRdb shows in-frame clones only, minus some. The repertoire consists of tens of thousands of clones, with 86% occurring once and the leading ten covering roughly 13%. About this clone itself: Antigen specificity is unknown.

Broader study findings: All newly emerging clones after therapy were STAT3 wild type. Clonal expansion was inferred from other time points because no sample existed at each clone's first appearance. Every T-cell large granular lymphocyte leukemia patient had at least one immunodominant TCR beta clonotype.

CDR3 size: 14 residues. The V and J ends lost 3 bases and 10 bases, in that order; junction bases with no gene match: 10. Germline loops: CDR1 SGDLS, CDR2 YYNGEE. Source material: peripheral blood mononuclear cells. This clonotype was obtained from a man in his fifties or sixties with T-cell large granular lymphocyte leukemia. Some clones in this sample may be carry-over from other donors' samples. The V call is TRBV9, the J call TRBJ2-1, with 7 bases fitting TRBD2. CDR3 residues: CASSAGTTGVEQFF. The CDR3 bases are TGTGCCAGCAGCGCCGGGACTACCGGTGTGGAGCAGTTCTTC. The entire variable domain, with the rest obtained from reference TRBV9 and TRBJ2-1, is as follows: DSGVTQTPKHLITATGQRVTLRCSPRSGDLSVYWYQQSLDQGLQFLIQYYNGEERAKGNILERFSAQQFPDLHSELNLSSLELGDSALYFCASSAGTTGVEQFFGPGTRLTVL.